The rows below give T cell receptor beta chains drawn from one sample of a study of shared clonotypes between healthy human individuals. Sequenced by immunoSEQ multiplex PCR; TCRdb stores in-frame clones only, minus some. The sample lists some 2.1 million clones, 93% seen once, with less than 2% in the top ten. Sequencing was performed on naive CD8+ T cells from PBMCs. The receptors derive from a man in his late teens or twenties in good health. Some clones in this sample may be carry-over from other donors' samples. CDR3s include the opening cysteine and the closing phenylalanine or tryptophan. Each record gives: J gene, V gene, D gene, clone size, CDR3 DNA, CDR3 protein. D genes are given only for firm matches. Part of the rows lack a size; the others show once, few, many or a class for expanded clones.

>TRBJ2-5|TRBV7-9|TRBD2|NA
TGTGCCAGCAGCGGCGGGAGTACGGAGACCCAGTACTTC
CASSGGSTETQYF
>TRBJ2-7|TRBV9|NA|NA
TGTGCCAGCAGCGTAGGGGGACAAAGGGAGCAGTACTTC
CASSVGGQREQYF
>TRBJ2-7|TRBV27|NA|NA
TGTGCCAGCAGTTTATCGAGGCGGTACGAGCAGTACTTC
CASSLSRRYEQYF
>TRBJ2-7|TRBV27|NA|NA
TGTGCCAGCAGGGGGTTCTACGAGCAGTACTTC
CASRGFYEQYF
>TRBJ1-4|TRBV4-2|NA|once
TGTGCCAGCAGCCAGACTTCATCCGGGACATTCAATGAAAAACTGTTTTTT
CASSQTSSGTFNEKLFF
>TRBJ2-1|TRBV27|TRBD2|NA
TGTGCCAGCAGTTTATGGGTTGGAGGGCGGCGGGAGGGCCTGGGGAATGAGCAGTTCTTC
CASSLWVGGRREGLGNEQFF
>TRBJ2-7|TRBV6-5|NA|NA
TGTGCCAGCAGTACCACCGGCTACGAAAGAAACTTC
CASSTTGYERNF
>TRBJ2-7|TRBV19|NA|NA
TGTGCCAGTGGGGGGGCAGACTACTACGAGCAGTACTTC
CASGGADYYEQYF
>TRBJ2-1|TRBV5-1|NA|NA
TGCGCCAGCAGCTTGGGCGGACCCAACAATGAGCAGTTCTTC
CASSLGGPNNEQFF
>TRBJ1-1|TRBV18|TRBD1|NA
TGTGCCAGCTGGGGGACAGGCAGTGCGCCCCACACTGAAGCTTTCTTT
CASWGTGSAPHTEAFF
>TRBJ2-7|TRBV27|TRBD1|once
TGTGCCAGCAGTGTCCTACAGGGGAGATCCTACGAGCAGTACTTC
CASSVLQGRSYEQYF
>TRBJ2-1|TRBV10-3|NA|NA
TGTGCCATCAGTGAGCCGTTCTACAATGAGCAGTTCTTC
CAISEPFYNEQFF
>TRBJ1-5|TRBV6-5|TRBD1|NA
TGTGCCAGCAGTTACTCGACAGGGGGCAATCAGCCCCAGCATTTT
CASSYSTGGNQPQHF
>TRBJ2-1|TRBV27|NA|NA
TGTGCCAGCAGTTTTCGCGGCTTCTCCCCCAATGAGCAGTTCTTC
CASSFRGFSPNEQFF
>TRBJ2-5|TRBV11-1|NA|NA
TGTGCCAGCAGCTTAACCGGTCCGGGTCCCGAGACCCAGTACTTC
CASSLTGPGPETQYF
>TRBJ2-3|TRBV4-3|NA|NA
TGCGCCAGCAGCCAAGATCTTCCGGGGGGCAGCGCAGATACGCAGTATTTT
CASSQDLPGGSADTQYF
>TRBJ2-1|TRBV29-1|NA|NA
TGCAGCGTGGGGGATGAGCAGTTCTTC
CSVGDEQFF
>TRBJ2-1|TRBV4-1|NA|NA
TGCGCCAGCAGCCCAGAGGGGACTGGGCCCTACAATGAGCAGTTCTTC
CASSPEGTGPYNEQFF
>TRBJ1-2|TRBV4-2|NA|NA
TGTGCCAGCAGCCAAGATTCGAAACCGGTCTATGGCTACACCTTC
CASSQDSKPVYGYTF
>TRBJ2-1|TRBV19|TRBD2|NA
TGTGCCAGCACCCTCGGGAGGTCCTACAATGAGCAGTTCTTC
CASTLGRSYNEQFF
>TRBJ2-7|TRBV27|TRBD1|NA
TGTGCCAGCAGTTTAGGTACCGGGACAGCGTACAACGAGCAGTACTTC
CASSLGTGTAYNEQYF
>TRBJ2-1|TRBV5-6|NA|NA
TGTGCCAGCAGCTGGACGGTATCCTACAATGAGCAGTTCTTC
CASSWTVSYNEQFF
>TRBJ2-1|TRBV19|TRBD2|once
TGTGCCAGTAGTCCTGCTTCGGGACTAGCGGGACAGGAGCAGTTCTTC
CASSPASGLAGQEQFF
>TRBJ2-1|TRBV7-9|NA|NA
TGTGCCAGCAGCTTCGGGGGCGGCAATGAGCAGTTCTTC
CASSFGGGNEQFF
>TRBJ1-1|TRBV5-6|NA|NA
TGTGCCAGCAGCATGGGGGTACAGGGAGCCGAAGCTTTCTTT
CASSMGVQGAEAFF
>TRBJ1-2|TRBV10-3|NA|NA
TGTGCCATCAGTGAGTCGACAGGCAGTAACTATGGCTACACCTTC
CAISESTGSNYGYTF
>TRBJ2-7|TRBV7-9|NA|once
TGTGCCAGCAGCTTAGACTACCAAACCTACGAGCAGTACTTC
CASSLDYQTYEQYF
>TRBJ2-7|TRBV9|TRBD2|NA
TGTGCCAGCAGCGTAGGGTTAGCGGGCGGCTACGAGCAGTACTTC
CASSVGLAGGYEQYF
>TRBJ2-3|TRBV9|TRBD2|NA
TGTGCCAGCAGCGTAGCTTGGCTAGCGGGCACAGATACGCAGTATTTT
CASSVAWLAGTDTQYF
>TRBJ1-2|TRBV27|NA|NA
TGTGCCAGCAGTTTATCGGTAAAGGGGTCGTACTATGGCTACACCTTC
CASSLSVKGSYYGYTF
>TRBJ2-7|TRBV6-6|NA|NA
TGTGCCAGCAGTTACTCGAGGGGGGGCACGGACGAGCAGTACTTC
CASSYSRGGTDEQYF
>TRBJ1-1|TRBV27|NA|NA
TGTGCCAGCAACTCTCTGGGGCTACTAGGTATTAGGGCTGAAGCTTTCTTT
CASNSLGLLGIRAEAFF
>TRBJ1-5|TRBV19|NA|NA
TGTGCCAGTACGAAGGAGGGGGTGCGGCCAAATCAGCCCCAGCATTTT
CASTKEGVRPNQPQHF
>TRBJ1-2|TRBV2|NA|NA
TGTGCCAGCAGGTACCGGGGCAGGGGCGAGGACACCTTC
CASRYRGRGEDTF
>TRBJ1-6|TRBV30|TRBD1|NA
TGTGCCTGGAGCGATGGACAGGATCTTTTTACCCTCCACTTT
CAWSDGQDLFTLHF
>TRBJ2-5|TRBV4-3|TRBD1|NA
TGCGCCAGCAGCACGGACAGGGAAGAGCGAGGAGAGACCCAGTACTTC
CASSTDREERGETQYF
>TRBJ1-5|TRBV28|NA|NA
TGTGCCAGCAGTGGCAGCGGGATGCATCAGCCCCAGCATTTT
CASSGSGMHQPQHF
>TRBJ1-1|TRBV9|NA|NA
TGTGCCAGCAGCATTGGGGTCGGGAACACTGAAGCTTTCTTT
CASSIGVGNTEAFF
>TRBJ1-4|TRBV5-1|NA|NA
TGCGCCAGCAGCTTGGTTCCGGGGGCCACGGAAAGCGTTCTGTTTTTT
CASSLVPGATESVLFF
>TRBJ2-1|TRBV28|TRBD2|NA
TGTGCCAGCAGTTTAGAGGGGACTAGGAAACAAACCAGCTCCTACAATGAGCAGTTCTTC
CASSLEGTRKQTSSYNEQFF
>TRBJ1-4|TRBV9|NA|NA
TGTGCCAGCAGCGAGATGGACACCTCTAATGAAAAACTGTTTTTT
CASSEMDTSNEKLFF
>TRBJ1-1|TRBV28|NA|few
TGTGCCAGCAGCCTGTCCGTTGGGGGAGAAGCTTTCTTT
CASSLSVGGEAFF
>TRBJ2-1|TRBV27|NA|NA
TGTGCCACCTCCCTACGGGGCTCCTACAATGAGCAGTTCTTC
CATSLRGSYNEQFF
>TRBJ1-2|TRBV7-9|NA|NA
TGTGCCAGCAGCTTAGGGCAGAGCCCAAACTATGGCTACACCTTC
CASSLGQSPNYGYTF
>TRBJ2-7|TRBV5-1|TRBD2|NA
TGCGCCAGCAGCGTTGGGACTAGCGGGAGGTACGAGCAGTACTTC
CASSVGTSGRYEQYF
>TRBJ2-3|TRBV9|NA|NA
TGTGCCAGCAGCGTAGGAATACGGGAGAGCGCAGATACGCAGTATTTT
CASSVGIRESADTQYF
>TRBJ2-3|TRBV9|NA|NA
TGTGCCAGCAGCGGACATCGATTGAGTTTTGATACGCAGTATTTT
CASSGHRLSFDTQYF
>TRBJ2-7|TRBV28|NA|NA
TGTGCCAGTAGGTTGGCCTACGAGCAGTACTTC
CASRLAYEQYF
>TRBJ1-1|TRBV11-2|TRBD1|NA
TGTGCCAGCAGGATTTGGGGGTCACAGGGGGAGAACACTGAAGCTTTCTTT
CASRIWGSQGENTEAFF
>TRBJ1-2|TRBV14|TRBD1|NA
TGTGCCAGCAGCCCACCTGACAGGGGGCTCTATGGCTACACCTTC
CASSPPDRGLYGYTF
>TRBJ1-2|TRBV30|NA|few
TGTGCCTGGAGCGGGTGGCTTTGGGATGGCTACACCTTC
CAWSGWLWDGYTF
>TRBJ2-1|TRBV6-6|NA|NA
TGTGCCAGCAGCCCAGGACCCTACAATGAGCAGTTCTTC
CASSPGPYNEQFF
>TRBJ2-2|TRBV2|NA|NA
TGTGCCAGCAGCGGGGATACCGGGGAGCTGTTTTTT
CASSGDTGELFF
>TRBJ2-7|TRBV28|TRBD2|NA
TGTGCCAGCAGTGAGTTAGCGGGACCCTACGAGCAGTACTTC
CASSELAGPYEQYF
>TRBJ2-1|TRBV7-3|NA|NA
TGTGCCAGCAGCTCTAGCGCCCTGAGCTCCTACAATGAGCAGTTCTTC
CASSSSALSSYNEQFF
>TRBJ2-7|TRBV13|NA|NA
TGTGCCAGCAGCTCTACAGGGAATGAGCAGTACTTC
CASSSTGNEQYF
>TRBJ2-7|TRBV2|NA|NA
TGTGCCAGCATAGGGGACACCTACGAGCAGTACTTC
CASIGDTYEQYF